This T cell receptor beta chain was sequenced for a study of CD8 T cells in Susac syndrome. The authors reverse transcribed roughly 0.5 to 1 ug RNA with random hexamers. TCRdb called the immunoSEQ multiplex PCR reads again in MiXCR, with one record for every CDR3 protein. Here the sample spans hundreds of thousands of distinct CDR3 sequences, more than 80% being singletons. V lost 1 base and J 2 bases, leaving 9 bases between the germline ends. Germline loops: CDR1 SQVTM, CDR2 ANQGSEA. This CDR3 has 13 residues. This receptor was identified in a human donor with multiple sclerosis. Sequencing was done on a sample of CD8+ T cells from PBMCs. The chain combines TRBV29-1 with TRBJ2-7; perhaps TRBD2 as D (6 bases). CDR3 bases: TGCAGCGTTGAAGGGAGGGTTCCCTACGAGCAGTACTTC. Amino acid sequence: CSVEGRVPYEQYF.